This TCR beta chain was captured by sequencing in a study of CD8 T cells in ankylosing spondylitis. The germline gives CDR1 DFQATT, CDR2 SNEGSKA (reference sequence). CDR3 length equals 17 residues. Trimming at V came to 0 bases and at J to 4 bases, leaving 13 bases not matched to a gene. TCRdb re-derived calls from the 5' RACE reads in MiXCR, one entry per CDR3 protein. Of about 140,000 distinct CDR3 sequences listed, 8% to 9% were seen once; the top ten hold 7.3%. This TCR came from a male donor with ankylosing spondylitis. This chain uses TRBV20-1 with TRBJ1-2; 8 nucleotides align to TRBD1. Input material: synovial fluid, either unsorted or a sorted T cell fraction (not recorded which). Here the CDR3 reads CSARDQGTGRFVYGYTF. The CDR3 nucleotides read TGCAGTGCTAGAGATCAGGGGACAGGACGGTTCGTCTATGGCTACACCTTC.